Shown below are 19 T cell receptor beta chains from a single sample sequenced in a study of OX40 agonist ivuxolimab in advanced cancers. TCRdb's table, derived via immunoSEQ multiplex PCR, lists solely in-frame clones and lacks some. The table includes 25,000 to 30,000 clones, more than 60% detected once. The sample in question was CD4+ or CD8+ T cells sorted from blood, obtained in a trial of the OX40 agonist ivuxolimab. The receptors derive from an adult with an advanced solid tumor such as melanoma, head and neck, liver or kidney cancer.

The chain joins TRBV6-5 to TRBJ2-2; no clear D gene. Germline V lookup: CDR1 MNHEY, CDR2 SVGAGI. V was shortened by 3 bases and J by 4 bases, with 12 bases between the two germline ends. The CDR3 is made up of 15 amino acids. The CDR3: CASSYGLPGTGELFF. The CDR3 DNA follows: TGTGCCAGCAGTTATGGTTTACCGGGCACCGGGGAGCTGTTTTTT.

The V and J genes are TRBV5-1 and TRBJ2-1, with D perhaps matching TRBD2 (6 bases). CDR1 and CDR2 (germline): SGHRS, YFSETQ. The CDR3 has 17 amino acids. Trimming stripped 3 bases from V and 9 bases from J, with 25 bases between. CDR3 protein: CASSWITRGGVGSEQFF. CDR3 nucleotides: TGCGCCAGCAGCTGGATCACGAGAGGAGGGGTAGGAAGTGAGCAGTTCTTC. The whole variable domain, filled in from reference TRBV5-1 and TRBJ2-1, reads KAGVTQTPRYLIKTRGQQVTLSCSPISGHRSVSWYQQTPGQGLQFLFEYFSETQRNKGNFPGRFSGRQFSNSRSEMNVSTLELGDSALYLCASSWITRGGVGSEQFFGPGTRLTVL.

The CDR3 protein is CASSASYEGQETQYF. The CDR3 nucleotides are TGTGCCAGTAGTGCCTCCTATGAGGGCCAAGAGACCCAGTACTTC. V and J are TRBV19 and TRBJ2-5, with D tentatively TRBD2 (5 bases). Looked up from germline, CDR1 is LNHDA and CDR2 is SQIVND (reference sequence). The CDR3 loop spans 15 amino acids. Trimming pared 5 bases from V and 1 base from J, leaving 14 bases between. The variable domain in full, with the rest retrieved from reference TRBV19 and TRBJ2-5, is DGGITQSPKYLFRKEGQNVTLSCEQNLNHDAMYWYRQDPGQGLRLIYYSQIVNDFQKGDIAEGYSVSREKKESFPLTVTSAQKNPTAFYLCASSASYEGQETQYFGPGTRLLVL.

The chain has TRBV29-1 and TRBJ1-2, with D possibly matching TRBD1 (5 bases). V lost 6 bases, J lost 4 bases, and 9 bases lay in between. The CDR3 consists of 11 residues. The V gene's germline CDR1 is SQVTM and CDR2 ANQGSEA. The CDR3 DNA reads as TGCAGCGTCGATACAGGCTATGGCTACACCTTC. This encodes CSVDTGYGYTF.

This clone was picked up one time. Other DNA sequences in this specimen translate into the identical CDR3. The chain carries TRBV4-1 and TRBJ1-1; no firm D call. The CDR3 has 12 residues. The V and J ends lost 1 base and 1 base respectively, with 1 base between them. Germline V gene sequence: CDR1 MGHRA, CDR2 YSYEKL. The CDR3, as DNA: TGCGCCAGCAGCCAAGGGAACACTGAAGCTTTCTTT. It yields the protein CASSQGNTEAFF.

The chain carries TRBV9 and TRBJ2-1, with 7 bases lining up with TRBD2. Trimming took 0 bases from V and 7 from J; bases not matched to a gene: 7. CDR1 and CDR2 (germline): SGDLS, YYNGEE. The CDR3 extends over 15 amino acids. The CDR3 sequence: CASSVAGGEGNEQFF. The CDR3 coding sequence is TGTGCCAGCAGCGTAGCTGGGGGGGAGGGGAATGAGCAGTTCTTC.

The chain employs TRBV4-1 and TRBJ2-7, with D perhaps matching TRBD1 or TRBD2 (5 bases each). Germline assignment: CDR1 MGHRA and CDR2 YSYEKL. This CDR3 has 14 residues. Between the trimmed V and J ends, which lost 5 bases and 2 bases, there was a span of 13 bases. CDR3 protein: CASSARDGTYEQYF. The CDR3 nucleotides are TGCGCCAGCAGCGCACGGGACGGAACCTACGAGCAGTACTTC.

The chain is built from TRBV11-2 and TRBJ1-1, with 8 bases aligning to TRBD1. The CDR3 extends over 12 amino acids. Germline CDR1 and CDR2: SGHAT and FQNNGV. V was pared by 5 bases and J by 8 bases, with 4 bases of the junction left unmatched. This CDR3 reads CASSPGGQEAFF. CDR3 nucleotides: TGTGCCAGCAGCCCAGGGGGCCAGGAAGCTTTCTTT.

The chain is built from TRBV30 and TRBJ2-5, with D perhaps matching TRBD1 (6 bases). The V gene's germline CDR1 is GTSNPN and CDR2 SVGIG (reference sequence). The CDR3 extends over 11 amino acids. Trimming left V 4 bases short and J 6 bases short, with 9 bases between. CDR3 in DNA: TGTGCCTGGAACAGGGCAAAGACCCAGTACTTC. Its protein is CAWNRAKTQYF.

This clone was detected a few times. The chain links TRBV9 to TRBJ2-7; D unresolved. Germline V gene lookup returns CDR1 SGDLS and CDR2 YYNGEE. The CDR3 is made up of 13 amino acids. V was clipped by 2 bases and J by 2 bases, with 8 bases between them. CDR3 loop: CASSVTPTYEQYF. The DNA for the CDR3 is TGTGCCAGCAGCGTGACCCCGACCTACGAGCAGTACTTC.

The V gene is TRBV29-1, the J gene TRBJ2-1, with D tentatively TRBD1 or TRBD2 (5 bases each). The CDR3 covers 12 residues. V shed 6 bases and J shed 4 bases, with 10 bases lying between them. Germline CDR1 SQVTM, CDR2 ANQGSEA. This CDR3 is CSVSGLYNEQFF. The CDR3, as DNA: TGCAGCGTCTCGGGGCTATACAATGAGCAGTTCTTC.

In its sample, this clone was seen a few times. Written as DNA, the CDR3 is TGCGCCAGCCACCAATCGGGGGCAGGAACTGAAGCTTTCTTT. It encodes CASHQSGAGTEAFF. The chain uses TRBV5-1 and TRBJ1-1, with D possibly TRBD1 on 6 matching bases. Germline CDR1 and CDR2: SGHRS and YFSETQ. Trimming cost V 7 bases and J 5 bases, with 18 bases left between them. There are 14 residues in the CDR3.

The chain carries TRBV6-5 and TRBJ2-1; the match to TRBD1 covers 9 bases. The CDR3 extends over 14 amino acids. J lost 4 bases, V lost 6 bases, and 4 bases had no gene match. Germline-derived CDR1 and CDR2 are MNHEY and SVGAGI. CDR3 region: CASRWDRAYNEQFF. The CDR3, as DNA: TGTGCCAGCAGGTGGGACAGGGCATACAATGAGCAGTTCTTC.

This clone was detected only a few times. The V and J genes are TRBV2 and TRBJ1-4, with a weak D call TRBD1 (6 bases). V was clipped by 6 bases and J by 4 bases, with 24 bases between them. This CDR3 is 18 amino acids long. Germline lookup yields CDR1 SNHLY and CDR2 FYNNEI. CDR3: CASSLKDRAVNHNEKLFF. The DNA of the CDR3 is TGTGCCAGCAGCTTGAAGGACAGAGCAGTTAACCATAATGAAAAACTGTTTTTT.

The chain employs TRBV5-1 and TRBJ1-2; no reliable D call. The germline V gene encodes CDR1 SGHRS and CDR2 YFSETQ. V was shortened by 0 bases and J by 1 base, with 10 bases between the two germline ends. This CDR3 has 15 residues. CDR3 sequence (DNA): TGCGCCAGCAGCTTGGCCCTGAACCATAACTATGGCTACACCTTC. Amino acid sequence: CASSLALNHNYGYTF.

The genes are TRBV2 and TRBJ1-4; 8 bases line up with TRBD1. The junction had 14 bases not matched to a gene; V was cut back by 6 bases and J by 8 bases. CDR3 length: 16 amino acids. Germline CDR1 and CDR2: SNHLY and FYNNEI. CDR3 coding DNA: TGTGCCAGCAGCAGTAGAGTCCTACAGGGGGAGGAAAAACTGTTTTTT. Protein sequence: CASSSRVLQGEEKLFF.

The chain carries TRBV9 and TRBJ2-3, with 10 bases that match TRBD1. The CDR3 has 16 residues. CDR1 and CDR2 (germline): SGDLS, YYNGEE. The V and J ends lost 4 bases and 0 bases, in that order; junction bases with no gene match: 5. The CDR3, as DNA: TGTGCCAGCAGCCTGACAGGGGGCTATAGCACAGATACGCAGTATTTT. This codes for CASSLTGGYSTDTQYF.

The chain recombines TRBV4-1 with TRBJ2-3, with D possibly matching TRBD1 (5 bases). Trimming left V 2 bases short and J 2 bases short, with 11 bases between. Germline CDR1 reads MGHRA; CDR2 reads YSYEKL. CDR3 length equals 15 residues. CDR3 in amino acids: CASSQSGAVTDTQYF. The CDR3 DNA is TGCGCCAGCAGCCAATCTGGGGCCGTCACAGATACGCAGTATTTT.

The V call is TRBV15, the J call TRBJ2-7; D is perhaps TRBD1 (6 bases). From germline, CDR1 is LNHNV and CDR2 YYDKDF (reference sequence). V dropped 0 bases and J dropped 6 bases, with 15 bases sitting between them. The CDR3 loop spans 15 amino acids. For the CDR3, the DNA is TGTGCCACCAGCAGAGATTTGGGGGCTAGGGGCGAGCAGTACTTC. Translation gives CATSRDLGARGEQYF.